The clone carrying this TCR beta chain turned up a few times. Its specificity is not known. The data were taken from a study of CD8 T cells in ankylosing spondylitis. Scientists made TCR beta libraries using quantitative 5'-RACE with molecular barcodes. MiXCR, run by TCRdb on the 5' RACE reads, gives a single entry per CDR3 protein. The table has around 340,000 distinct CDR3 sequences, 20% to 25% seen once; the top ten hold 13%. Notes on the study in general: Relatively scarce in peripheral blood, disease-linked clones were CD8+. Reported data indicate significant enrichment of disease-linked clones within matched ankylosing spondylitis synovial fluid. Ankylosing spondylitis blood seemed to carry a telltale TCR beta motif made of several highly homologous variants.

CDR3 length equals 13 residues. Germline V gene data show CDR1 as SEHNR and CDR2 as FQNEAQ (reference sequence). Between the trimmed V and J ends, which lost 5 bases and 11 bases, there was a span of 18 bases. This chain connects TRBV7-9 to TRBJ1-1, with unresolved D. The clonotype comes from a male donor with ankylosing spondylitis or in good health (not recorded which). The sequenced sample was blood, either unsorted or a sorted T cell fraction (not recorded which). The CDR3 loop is CASSPPILSLAFF. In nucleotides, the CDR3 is TGTGCCAGCAGCCCCCCAATTTTGTCTTTGGCTTTCTTT.